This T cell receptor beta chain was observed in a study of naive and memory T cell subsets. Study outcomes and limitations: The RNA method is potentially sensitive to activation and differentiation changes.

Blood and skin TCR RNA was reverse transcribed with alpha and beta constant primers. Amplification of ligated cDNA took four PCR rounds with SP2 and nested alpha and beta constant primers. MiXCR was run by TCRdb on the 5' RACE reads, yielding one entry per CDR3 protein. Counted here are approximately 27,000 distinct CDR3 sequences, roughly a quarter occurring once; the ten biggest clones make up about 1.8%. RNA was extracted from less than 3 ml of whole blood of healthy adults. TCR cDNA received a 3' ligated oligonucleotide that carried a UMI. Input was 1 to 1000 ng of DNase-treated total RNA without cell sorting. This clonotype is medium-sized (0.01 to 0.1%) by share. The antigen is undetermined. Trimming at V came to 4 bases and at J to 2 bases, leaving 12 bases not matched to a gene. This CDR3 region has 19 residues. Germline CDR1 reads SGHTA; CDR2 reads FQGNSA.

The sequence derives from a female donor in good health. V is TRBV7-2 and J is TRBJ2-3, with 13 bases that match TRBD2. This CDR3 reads CASSWAPPLAGGVTDTQYF. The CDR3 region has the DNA TGTGCCAGCAGCTGGGCCCCTCCACTAGCGGGAGGGGTCACAGATACGCAGTATTTT.